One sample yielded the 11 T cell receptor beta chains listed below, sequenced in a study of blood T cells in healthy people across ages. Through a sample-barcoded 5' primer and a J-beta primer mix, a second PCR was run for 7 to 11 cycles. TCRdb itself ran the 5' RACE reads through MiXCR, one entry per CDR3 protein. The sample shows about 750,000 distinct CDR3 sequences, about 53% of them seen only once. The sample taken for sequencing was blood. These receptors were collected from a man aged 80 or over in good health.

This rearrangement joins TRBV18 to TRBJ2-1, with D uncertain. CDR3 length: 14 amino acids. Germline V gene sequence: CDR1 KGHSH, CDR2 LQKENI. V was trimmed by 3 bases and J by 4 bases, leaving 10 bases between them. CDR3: CASSPNLDYNEQFF. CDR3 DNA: TGTGCCAGCTCACCCAACCTGGATTACAATGAGCAGTTCTTC.

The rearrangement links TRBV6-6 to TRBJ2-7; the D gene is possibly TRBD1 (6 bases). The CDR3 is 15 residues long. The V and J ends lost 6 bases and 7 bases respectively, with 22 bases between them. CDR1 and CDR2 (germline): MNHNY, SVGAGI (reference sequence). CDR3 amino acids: CASSKGQGFYNEQYF. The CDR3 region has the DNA TGTGCCAGCAGCAAAGGGCAGGGGTTCTACAATGAGCAGTACTTC.

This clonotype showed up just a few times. CDR3 in amino acids: CASSGRQGSLEQYF. CDR3 sequence (DNA): TGTGCCAGCAGTGGCCGACAGGGTTCCTTAGAGCAGTACTTC. The rearrangement links TRBV6-5 to TRBJ2-5; 7 nucleotides line up with TRBD1. This CDR3 spans 14 amino acids. V gave up 5 bases and J gave up 11 bases; unmatched junction bases: 14. Looked up from germline, CDR1 is MNHEY and CDR2 is SVGAGI.

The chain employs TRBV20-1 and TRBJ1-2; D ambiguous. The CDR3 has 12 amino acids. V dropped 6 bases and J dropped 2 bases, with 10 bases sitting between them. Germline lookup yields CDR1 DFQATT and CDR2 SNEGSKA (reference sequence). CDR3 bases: TGCAGTGCCCCCGGAGGGAACTATGGCTACACCTTC. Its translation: CSAPGGNYGYTF.

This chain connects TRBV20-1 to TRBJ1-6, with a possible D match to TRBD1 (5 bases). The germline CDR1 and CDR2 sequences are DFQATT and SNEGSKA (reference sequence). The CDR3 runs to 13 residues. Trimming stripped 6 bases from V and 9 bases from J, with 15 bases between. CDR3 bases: TGCAGTGCCGCGGGGGAGCCCCTTTCACCCCTCCACTTT. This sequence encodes CSAAGEPLSPLHF.

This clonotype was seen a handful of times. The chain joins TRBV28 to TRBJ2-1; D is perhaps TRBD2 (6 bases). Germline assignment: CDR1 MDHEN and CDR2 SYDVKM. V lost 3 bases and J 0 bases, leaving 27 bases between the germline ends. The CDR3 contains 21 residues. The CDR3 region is CASSFRLKRVAGPSSYNEQFF. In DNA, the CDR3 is TGTGCCAGCAGTTTTCGGCTCAAAAGGGTTGCGGGACCTAGCTCCTACAATGAGCAGTTCTTC.

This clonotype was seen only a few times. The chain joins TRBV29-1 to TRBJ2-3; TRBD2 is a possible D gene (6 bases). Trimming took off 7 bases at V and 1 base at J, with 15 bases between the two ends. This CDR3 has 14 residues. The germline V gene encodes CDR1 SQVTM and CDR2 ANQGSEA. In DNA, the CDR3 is TGCAGCGCCCCTGACGGGAGAGGCACAGATACGCAGTATTTT. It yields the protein CSAPDGRGTDTQYF.

The CDR3 is CASSPTRGAAHSSYNEQFF. Here the CDR3 DNA reads TGTGCCAGCTCCCCGACTCGGGGGGCAGCCCACTCCTCCTACAATGAGCAGTTCTTC. The chain uses TRBV18 and TRBJ2-1; a possible D gene is TRBD2 (7 bases). This CDR3 is 19 amino acids long. Germline CDR1 KGHSH, CDR2 LQKENI. V dropped 6 bases and J dropped 0 bases, with 24 bases sitting between them.

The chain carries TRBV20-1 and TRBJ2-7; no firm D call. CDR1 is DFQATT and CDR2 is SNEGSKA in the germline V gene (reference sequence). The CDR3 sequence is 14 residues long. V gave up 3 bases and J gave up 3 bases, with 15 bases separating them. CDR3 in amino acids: CSARSPGAHYEQYF. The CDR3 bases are TGCAGTGCTAGGAGTCCAGGAGCCCACTACGAGCAGTACTTC.

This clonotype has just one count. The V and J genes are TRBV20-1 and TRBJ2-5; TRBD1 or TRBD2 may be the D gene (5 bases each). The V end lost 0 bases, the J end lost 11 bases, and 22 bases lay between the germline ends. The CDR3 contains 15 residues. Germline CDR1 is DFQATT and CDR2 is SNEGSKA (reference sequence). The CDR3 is CSARDRGGPDNEQYF. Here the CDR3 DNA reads TGCAGTGCTAGAGATCGGGGCGGACCCGACAATGAGCAGTACTTC.

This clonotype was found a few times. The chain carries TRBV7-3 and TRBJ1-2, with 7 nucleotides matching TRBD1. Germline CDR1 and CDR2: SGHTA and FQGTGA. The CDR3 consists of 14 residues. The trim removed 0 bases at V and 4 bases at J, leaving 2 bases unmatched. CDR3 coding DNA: TGTGCCAGCAGCTTAACGAGGGGGCCCTATGGCTACACCTTC. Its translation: CASSLTRGPYGYTF. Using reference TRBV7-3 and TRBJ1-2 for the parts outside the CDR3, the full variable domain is GAGVSQTPSNKVTEKGKYVELRCDPISGHTALYWYRQSLGQGPEFLIYFQGTGAADDSGLPNDRFFAVRPEGSVSTLKIQRTERGDSAVYLCASSLTRGPYGYTFGSGTRLTVV.